This TCR beta chain comes out of a study of cytotoxic CD8 clonotypes in ibrutinib-treated CLL. Whole-study results and caveats: Clonality increased at ibrutinib response and stayed stable in sustained remission. At progression, however, it fell back toward baseline.

The V end lost 6 bases, the J end lost 5 bases, and 16 bases lay between the germline ends. Germline CDR1 MNHNY, CDR2 SVGAGI (reference sequence). CDR3 size: 15 residues. With respect to this clone: Its antigen remains unidentified.

TCRdb keeps only in-frame clones here, not all; method: immunoSEQ multiplex PCR. The repertoire holds roughly 180,000 clones, more than 80% seen once, with about 4.6% in the top ten. This specimen was PBMCs, taken after 24 months of ibrutinib treatment. The chain couples TRBV6-6 to TRBJ1-4, with D perhaps matching TRBD1 (6 bases). The clonotype comes from a human donor with chronic lymphocytic leukemia. The CDR3 DNA reads TGTGCCAGCAGCCTACAGGGTCTCATCAATGAAAAACTGTTTTTT. It is translated as CASSLQGLINEKLFF.